Below, one T cell receptor (beta chain) is given with its context. Sequencing of TCRbeta CDR3 at survey depth gave sequences and template counts. The data were produced by immunoSEQ multiplex PCR, yet TCRdb's version contains in-frame clones alone and is incomplete. The profile covers about 2,700 clones, with approximately 64% appearing a single time and around 16% taken by the ten largest. The data belong to a study of tissue T cells after allogeneic stem cell transplantation. Adult allogeneic hematopoietic cell transplant recipients with steroid-refractory graft-versus-host disease were prospectively enrolled for research autopsy. Median post-mortem interval was about 9.8 hours for GI, liver, skin and lymphoid tissues. This sequence was found in a male patient aged 60 or older with steroid-refractory graft-versus-host disease after an allogeneic stem cell transplant. A subset of T cells may come from the graft donor. The sample consisted of descending colon tissue, taken at autopsy.

CDR3 residues: CASSFSRDFSPLHF. The CDR3 DNA is TGCGCCAGCAGCTTTTCCCGCGATTTTTCACCCCTCCACTTT. The chain carries TRBV5-1 and TRBJ1-6; D ambiguous. The CDR3 loop spans 14 amino acids. Germline values: CDR1 SGHRS, CDR2 YFSETQ. V dropped 2 bases and J dropped 9 bases, with 12 bases sitting between them.